The 18 T cell receptor beta chains in this list originate from one sample, sequenced in a study of shared clonotypes between healthy human individuals. Terminally differentiated effector memory CD45RA+ cells were left out of the naive CD8 fraction, which was CD45RO-negative and positively selected for CCR7. The protocol was immunoSEQ multiplex PCR, while the TCRdb copy is restricted to in-frame clones and leaves out a portion. Of hundreds of thousands of clones in the sample, around 93% are singletons; the top ten hold around 24%. The specimen sequenced was naive CD8+ T cells sorted from blood. These receptor sequences come from a young man in good health.

The chain couples TRBV11-2 to TRBJ2-5, with TRBD2 identical over 9 bases. The length of the CDR3 is 19 residues. The ends lost 0 bases at V and 2 bases at J; junction bases unmatched: 13. From germline, CDR1 is SGHAT and CDR2 FQNNGV. The CDR3 DNA is TGTGCCAGCAGCTTAGAGCTAGCGGGACTCCTTTCCAATCAAGAGACCCAGTACTTC. It codes for CASSLELAGLLSNQETQYF.

The chain is built from TRBV7-8 and TRBJ2-1; D not resolved. V lost 0 bases, J lost 8 bases, and 8 bases lay in between. Germline lookup yields CDR1 SGHVS and CDR2 FQNEAQ. The CDR3 extends over 13 amino acids. The CDR3: CASSLASGHEQFF. The CDR3 DNA reads TGTGCCAGCAGCTTAGCGTCCGGACATGAGCAGTTCTTC. The whole variable domain, remainder taken from reference TRBV7-8 and TRBJ2-1, is GAGVSQSPRYKVAKRGQDVALRCDPISGHVSLFWYQQALGQGPEFLTYFQNEAQLDKSGLPSDRFFAERPEGSVSTLKIQRTQQEDSAVYLCASSLASGHEQFFGPGTRLTVL.

The J gene is TRBJ1-2, the V gene TRBV7-8; the D gene is possibly TRBD1 (6 bases). Germline values: CDR1 SGHVS, CDR2 FQNEAQ. The V end was cut by 1 base, the J end by 2 bases, with 11 bases between. The CDR3 has 15 amino acids. CDR3 nucleotide sequence: TGTGCCAGCAGCTTAGATCAGGGGACCAACTATGGCTACACCTTC. Protein sequence: CASSLDQGTNYGYTF. The variable domain in full, completed from reference TRBV7-8 and TRBJ1-2, reads GAGVSQSPRYKVAKRGQDVALRCDPISGHVSLFWYQQALGQGPEFLTYFQNEAQLDKSGLPSDRFFAERPEGSVSTLKIQRTQQEDSAVYLCASSLDQGTNYGYTFGSGTRLTVV.

The chain combines TRBV10-1 with TRBJ2-7; D unclear. The length of the CDR3 is 14 residues. Germline lookup yields CDR1 WNHNN and CDR2 SYGVQD (reference sequence). The V end lost 0 bases, the J end lost 6 bases, and 12 bases lay between the germline ends. CDR3 amino acids: CASSESINVGEQYF. The CDR3 DNA follows: TGCGCCAGCAGTGAGTCGATAAACGTGGGCGAGCAGTACTTC.

The chain couples TRBV28 to TRBJ2-3; 8 bases match TRBD2. The CDR3 is made up of 14 amino acids. CDR1 MDHEN and CDR2 SYDVKM come from the germline V gene. The junction had 4 bases not matched to a gene; V was cut back by 4 bases and J by 4 bases. CDR3 nucleotides: TGTGCCAGCAGTTATCGTAGCGGGGCAGATACGCAGTATTTT. Encoded protein: CASSYRSGADTQYF.

V usage is TRBV27 and J usage is TRBJ1-1, with 7 bases lining up with TRBD1. CDR3 length: 14 amino acids. Germline V gene data show CDR1 as MNHEY and CDR2 as SMNVEV (reference sequence). V shed 5 bases, J shed 3 bases, and the junction held 6 bases outside the gene matches. CDR3 in DNA: TGTGCCAGCAGTCTCACAGGGGATCACACTGAAGCTTTCTTT. It yields the protein CASSLTGDHTEAFF.

CDR3 DNA: TGCGCCAGCAGTGAGTCCTCAGCGGGAGGTTGGGAGACCCAGTACTTC. It yields the protein CASSESSAGGWETQYF. V and J are TRBV10-2 and TRBJ2-5; TRBD2 matches 9 bases. Germline V gives CDR1 WSHSY, CDR2 SAAADI. The junction had 7 bases not matched to a gene; V was cut back by 0 bases and J by 5 bases. The CDR3 extends over 16 amino acids.

The chain uses TRBV27 and TRBJ2-7, with a tentative D call TRBD2 (6 bases). Germline values: CDR1 MNHEY, CDR2 SMNVEV (reference sequence). Trimming removed 0 bases at V and 0 bases at J, with 12 bases between. The CDR3 consists of 16 residues. As DNA, the CDR3 is TGTGCCAGCAGTTTATCGTCGGGACTCAGCTCCTACGAGCAGTACTTC. Its translation: CASSLSSGLSSYEQYF.

The rearrangement joins TRBV28 to TRBJ2-7; 7 bases are a match to TRBD1. The germline CDR1 and CDR2 sequences are MDHEN and SYDVKM. This CDR3 contains 16 residues. V was pared by 5 bases and J by 2 bases, with 12 bases of the junction left unmatched. CDR3: CASSIPDRVYTYEQYF. CDR3 nucleotide sequence: TGTGCCAGCAGTATACCCGACAGGGTGTACACCTACGAGCAGTACTTC. Full variable domain (outside the CDR3, taken from reference TRBV28 and TRBJ2-7): DVKVTQSSRYLVKRTGEKVFLECVQDMDHENMFWYRQDPGLGLRLIYFSYDVKMKEKGDIPEGYSVSREKKERFSLILESASTNQTSMYLCASSIPDRVYTYEQYFGPGTRLTVT.

CDR3 loop: CASSQDMRTSGSSAYEQYF. The DNA for the CDR3 is TGCGCCAGCAGCCAAGATATGAGGACTAGCGGGAGCTCTGCCTACGAGCAGTACTTC. The chain has TRBV4-3 and TRBJ2-7, with TRBD2 matching 13 bases. The germline CDR1 and CDR2 sequences are LGHNA and YSLEER. The CDR3 contains 19 residues. The V and J ends lost 0 bases and 2 bases, in that order; junction bases with no gene match: 10.

The CDR3 spells CASSPWAGVSYEQYF. The CDR3 DNA sequence: TGTGCCAGCAGCCCGTGGGCGGGGGTGTCCTACGAGCAGTACTTC. The rearrangement joins TRBV14 to TRBJ2-7, with TRBD2 matching 7 bases. V gave up 4 bases and J gave up 1 base; unmatched junction bases: 7. The CDR3 extends over 15 amino acids. Germline values: CDR1 SGHDN, CDR2 FVKESK.

This sequence joins TRBV15 and TRBJ2-1; 7 positions agree with TRBD1. V lost 2 bases, J lost 5 bases, and 6 bases stayed unmatched. Germline V gene data show CDR1 as LNHNV and CDR2 as YYDKDF (reference sequence). This CDR3 contains 15 residues. DNA for the CDR3: TGTGCCACCAGCAGATTCCGGGACAGAGACAATGAGCAGTTCTTC. Protein: CATSRFRDRDNEQFF.

In DNA, the CDR3 is TGTGCCAGCAGCGTAGGAGGGGTGTGGAATGAGCAGTTCTTC. Amino acids: CASSVGGVWNEQFF. The V call is TRBV9, the J call TRBJ2-1; either TRBD1 or TRBD2 may supply D (5 bases each). The CDR3 spans 14 residues. CDR1 is SGDLS, CDR2 YYNGEE, per germline. The V end lost 0 bases, the J end lost 7 bases, and 11 bases lay between the germline ends.

Concerning this clone itself: The same CDR3 arises from other DNA sequences in this sample as well. CDR3 region: CASSLAPFYEQYF. CDR3 DNA: TGTGCCAGCAGCTTAGCCCCGTTCTACGAGCAGTACTTC. The chain uses TRBV11-2 and TRBJ2-7; no clear D gene. This CDR3 is built from 13 residues. V lost 1 base, J lost 3 bases, and 7 bases lay in between. The V gene's germline CDR1 is SGHAT and CDR2 FQNNGV.

The chain carries TRBV19 and TRBJ2-7; TRBD2 aligns across 9 bases. The germline V gene has CDR1 LNHDA and CDR2 SQIVND (reference sequence). The CDR3 spans 15 residues. V trimming: 3 bases; J trimming: 5 bases; junction bases outside the gene matches: 8. The CDR3 DNA follows: TGTGCCAGTAGTATCGAGAGCGGGAGGATCCACGAGCAGTACTTC. Encoded protein: CASSIESGRIHEQYF.

The V and J genes are TRBV6-5 and TRBJ2-1; D unclear. Germline V gene data show CDR1 as MNHEY and CDR2 as SVGAGI. The CDR3 is made up of 11 amino acids. V was clipped by 6 bases and J by 6 bases, with 6 bases between them. The CDR3 is CASSPGNEQFF. Here the CDR3 DNA reads TGTGCCAGCAGCCCAGGCAATGAGCAGTTCTTC.

The chain has TRBV10-3 and TRBJ1-4; TRBD1 aligns across 10 bases. Looked up from germline, CDR1 is ENHRY and CDR2 is SYGVKD. This CDR3 region has 12 residues. With V trimmed by 8 bases and J by 6 bases, 0 bases remained unmatched. The CDR3 bases are TGTGCCATCGGGACAGGGGATGAAAAACTGTTTTTT. This codes for CAIGTGDEKLFF.

This clone has just one count. The chain employs TRBV28 and TRBJ2-3, with D hard to call. Germline CDR1 reads MDHEN; CDR2 reads SYDVKM. This CDR3 region has 15 residues. Trimming took off 3 bases at V and 4 bases at J, with 14 bases between the two ends. CDR3: CASSFLGRAADTQYF. The CDR3 DNA follows: TGTGCCAGCAGTTTCCTCGGACGGGCGGCAGATACGCAGTATTTT.